The 22 T cell receptor beta chains in this list originate from one sample, sequenced in a study of control samples from healthy donors and cancer patients. The protocol was immunoSEQ multiplex PCR, while the TCRdb copy is restricted to in-frame clones and leaves out a portion. The sample has about 180,000 clones, more than 90% seen once. What was sequenced was blood. These receptors were collected from a man in his thirties or forties in good health.

The chain employs TRBV28 and TRBJ1-2; TRBD1 might be the D (6 bases). This CDR3 has 13 residues. Germline V gene lookup returns CDR1 MDHEN and CDR2 SYDVKM. The ends were cut back, 7 bases at V and 8 bases at J, with 17 bases in the middle. CDR3 protein: CASTATGAGGYTF. The DNA for the CDR3 is TGTGCCAGCACCGCGACGGGGGCGGGAGGCTACACCTTC.

This clone appeared once. The rearrangement joins TRBV6-5 to TRBJ2-7; D possibly matches TRBD1 or TRBD2 (5 bases each). The CDR3 has 12 residues. Germline V gene data show CDR1 as MNHEY and CDR2 as SVGAGI. V lost 7 bases, J lost 4 bases, and 11 bases lay in between. CDR3 loop: CASTRDGYEQYF. DNA for the CDR3: TGTGCCAGCACCCGGGACGGATACGAGCAGTACTTC.

This clone was observed a single time. V and J are TRBV30 and TRBJ2-6; D call uncertain. CDR1 and CDR2 (germline): GTSNPN, SVGIG (reference sequence). V lost 7 bases to trimming and J lost 0 bases, with 7 bases between them. The CDR3 is 13 residues long. This CDR3 reads CASTASGANVLTF. Here the CDR3 DNA reads TGTGCCTCTACAGCCTCTGGGGCCAACGTCCTGACTTTC.

This sequence joins TRBV5-1 and TRBJ2-3; 8 positions agree with TRBD1. The ends lost 4 bases at V and 4 bases at J; junction bases unmatched: 11. CDR1 SGHRS and CDR2 YFSETQ come from the germline V gene. The CDR3 loop spans 16 amino acids. Here the CDR3 reads CASSPRTGPESDTQYF. CDR3 DNA sequence: TGCGCCAGCAGCCCCCGGACAGGGCCGGAATCAGATACGCAGTATTTT.

This chain links TRBV7-9 with TRBJ2-7, with D possibly TRBD1 on 6 matching bases. The CDR3 loop spans 13 amino acids. Trimming removed 2 bases from V and 6 bases from J, with 11 bases in between. Looked up from germline, CDR1 is SEHNR and CDR2 is FQNEAQ (reference sequence). The CDR3 DNA follows: TGTGCCAGCAGCTTACGGACAGCAAGCGAGCAGTACTTC. This encodes CASSLRTASEQYF.

The CDR3 DNA follows: TGCGCCAGCAGCTCAAGACGCCAAATGACCACAGATACGCAGTATTTT. Its protein is CASSSRRQMTTDTQYF. J is TRBJ2-3 and V is TRBV5-1, with D uncertain. CDR1 and CDR2 from the germline V gene are SGHRS and YFSETQ. This CDR3 region has 16 residues. Trimming stripped 3 bases from V and 2 bases from J, with 16 bases between. The full variable domain, completed using reference TRBV5-1 and TRBJ2-3, is KAGVTQTPRYLIKTRGQQVTLSCSPISGHRSVSWYQQTPGQGLQFLFEYFSETQRNKGNFPGRFSGRQFSNSRSEMNVSTLELGDSALYLCASSSRRQMTTDTQYFGPGTRLTVL.

The gene calls are TRBV6-5 and TRBJ2-7; a possible D gene is TRBD2 (6 bases). V lost 4 bases and J lost 1, with 17 bases in between. The CDR3 is 16 residues long. Germline CDR1 reads MNHEY; CDR2 reads SVGAGI. CDR3 coding DNA: TGTGCCAGCAGTTCCCAAGGTGTTGGGGGGTCCTACGAGCAGTACTTC. Its protein product is CASSSQGVGGSYEQYF.

CDR3 bases: TGTGCCAGCAGCTTACCGAATCAGCCCCAGCATTTT. The encoded protein is CASSLPNQPQHF. The gene calls are TRBV11-2 and TRBJ1-5; D gene uncertain. The CDR3 extends over 12 amino acids. CDR1 and CDR2 (germline): SGHAT, FQNNGV. The ends were cut back, 2 bases at V and 4 bases at J, with 3 bases in the middle.

The chain has TRBV13 and TRBJ2-3; D is uncertain. This CDR3 has 11 amino acids. CDR1 is PRHDT and CDR2 is FYEKMQ in the germline V gene (reference sequence). The V gene lost 5 bases and the J gene lost 2 bases, with 2 bases spanning the gap. In DNA, the CDR3 is TGTGCCAGCAGCAACACAGATACGCAGTATTTT. It codes for CASSNTDTQYF.

This clone was picked up one time. This chain uses TRBV13 with TRBJ2-1; 9 positions agree with TRBD1. The J segment lost 4 bases and the V segment lost 4 bases, leaving 5 bases of the junction unmatched. CDR1 is PRHDT, CDR2 FYEKMQ, per germline (reference sequence). This CDR3 region has 15 residues. The CDR3 DNA is TGTGCCAGCAGCTCCGGGACAGGGTGGTACAATGAGCAGTTCTTC. Amino acid sequence: CASSSGTGWYNEQFF.

This chain connects TRBV4-2 to TRBJ1-1; 10 bases are shared with TRBD1. The trim removed 2 bases at V and 4 bases at J, leaving 7 bases unmatched. CDR3 length: 16 amino acids. Germline-derived CDR1 and CDR2 are LGHNA and YNFKEQ. CDR3 DNA sequence: TGTGCCAGCAGCCAACCTGGGACAGGGGTTTTCACTGAAGCTTTCTTT. Amino acid sequence: CASSQPGTGVFTEAFF.

The chain links TRBV3-1 (or the pseudogene TRBV3-2) to TRBJ2-7; 7 nucleotides line up with TRBD2. Germline V gives CDR1 LGHDT, CDR2 YNNKEL (reference sequence). The CDR3 runs to 14 residues. The junction had 6 bases not matched to a gene; V was cut back by 4 bases and J by 3 bases. In DNA form, the CDR3 reads TGTGCCAGCAGCCCGCGGGACTACGACTACGAGCAGTACTTC. Translating it yields CASSPRDYDYEQYF.

The V gene is TRBV5-1, the J gene TRBJ2-7, with 12 nucleotides matching TRBD1. CDR1 and CDR2 from the germline V gene are SGHRS and YFSETQ. V lost 4 bases, J lost 6 bases, and 8 bases stayed unmatched. The CDR3 consists of 15 residues. CDR3 residues: CASSRFGTGGVEQYF. DNA of the CDR3: TGCGCCAGCAGCCGATTTGGGACAGGGGGCGTCGAGCAGTACTTC.

This clone was counted between two and nine times. The chain links TRBV20-1 to TRBJ1-2; no definite D call. The CDR3 length is 11 residues. Looked up from germline, CDR1 is DFQATT and CDR2 is SNEGSKA (reference sequence). V was clipped by 6 bases and J by 8 bases, with 13 bases between them. The CDR3: CSAFFGRGYTF. CDR3 coding DNA: TGCAGTGCGTTTTTTGGGAGGGGCTACACCTTC.

CDR3 loop: CASSPIARDQPQHF. DNA of the CDR3: TGTGCCAGCAGCCCGATAGCCCGGGATCAGCCCCAGCATTTT. The chain recombines TRBV7-9 with TRBJ1-5; unclear D gene. V gave up 5 bases and J gave up 5 bases, with 13 bases separating them. This CDR3 contains 14 residues. Looked up from germline, CDR1 is SEHNR and CDR2 is FQNEAQ (reference sequence).

This chain uses TRBV10-3 with TRBJ2-2; D not certain. CDR1 and CDR2 from the germline V gene are ENHRY and SYGVKD. With 2 bases removed from V and 4 bases from J, the gap between germline ends came to 8 bases. This CDR3 has 14 amino acids. The CDR3: CAISEDAGTGELFF. CDR3 coding DNA: TGTGCCATCAGTGAGGATGCCGGCACCGGGGAGCTGTTTTTT.

This chain connects TRBV5-1 to TRBJ1-3, with unresolved D. V lost 0 bases and J 0 bases, leaving 4 bases between the germline ends. The CDR3 is 14 amino acids. Looked up from germline, CDR1 is SGHRS and CDR2 is YFSETQ. CDR3 sequence reads: CASSLGHSGNTIYF. CDR3 sequence (DNA): TGCGCCAGCAGCTTGGGACACTCTGGAAACACCATATATTTT.

The V call is TRBV20-1, the J call TRBJ2-5; D assignment may be TRBD1 or TRBD2 (5 bases each). Germline CDR1 reads DFQATT; CDR2 reads SNEGSKA (reference sequence). V lost 6 bases and J 5 bases, leaving 10 bases between the germline ends. The CDR3 length is 11 residues. In DNA form, the CDR3 reads TGCAGTGCCACCGAGGGGGAGACCCAGTACTTC. It is translated as CSATEGETQYF.

The rearrangement links TRBV27 to TRBJ2-2; D is perhaps TRBD2 (5 bases). Deletions cut 4 bases from V and 0 bases from J, with 9 bases between. The CDR3 is made up of 15 amino acids. Germline V gene lookup returns CDR1 MNHEY and CDR2 SMNVEV (reference sequence). This CDR3 reads CASSSRGTNTGELFF. In DNA, the CDR3 is TGTGCCAGCAGTTCCCGGGGAACGAACACCGGGGAGCTGTTTTTT.

The chain links TRBV6-2 or TRBV6-3 to TRBJ2-2, with 16 positions matching TRBD2. V gave up 7 bases and J gave up 7 bases; unmatched junction bases: 12. Germline V lookup: CDR1 MNHEY, CDR2 SVGEGT. The CDR3 extends over 18 amino acids. As DNA, the CDR3 is TGTGCCAGCACCCCCGGGGGACTAGCGGGGGGGTACGTCGGGGAGCTGTTTTTT. Its protein is CASTPGGLAGGYVGELFF.

The gene calls are TRBV6-6 and TRBJ1-3, with 9 positions matching TRBD1. The germline V gene has CDR1 MNHNY and CDR2 SVGAGI (reference sequence). CDR3 length: 15 residues. Germline trimming cut 6 bases from V and 4 bases from J; bases unmatched to any gene: 7. The CDR3 is CASSTGQGLGNTIYF. The CDR3 DNA follows: TGTGCCAGCAGCACCGGACAGGGGTTAGGAAACACCATATATTTT.

CDR3 loop: CASSRTGRTEAFF. CDR3 nucleotide sequence: TGTGCCAGCAGTCGTACCGGACGCACTGAAGCTTTCTTT. The chain combines TRBV11-2 with TRBJ1-1; D gene ambiguous. CDR1 and CDR2 (germline): SGHAT, FQNNGV. There are 13 residues in the CDR3. V was shortened by 6 bases and J by 4 bases, with 12 bases between the two germline ends. Complete variable domain (other parts from reference TRBV11-2 and TRBJ1-1): EAGVAQSPRYKIIEKRQSVAFWCNPISGHATLYWYQQILGQGPKLLIQFQNNGVVDDSQLPKDRFSAERLKGVDSTLKIQPAKLEDSAVYLCASSRTGRTEAFFGQGTRLTVV.